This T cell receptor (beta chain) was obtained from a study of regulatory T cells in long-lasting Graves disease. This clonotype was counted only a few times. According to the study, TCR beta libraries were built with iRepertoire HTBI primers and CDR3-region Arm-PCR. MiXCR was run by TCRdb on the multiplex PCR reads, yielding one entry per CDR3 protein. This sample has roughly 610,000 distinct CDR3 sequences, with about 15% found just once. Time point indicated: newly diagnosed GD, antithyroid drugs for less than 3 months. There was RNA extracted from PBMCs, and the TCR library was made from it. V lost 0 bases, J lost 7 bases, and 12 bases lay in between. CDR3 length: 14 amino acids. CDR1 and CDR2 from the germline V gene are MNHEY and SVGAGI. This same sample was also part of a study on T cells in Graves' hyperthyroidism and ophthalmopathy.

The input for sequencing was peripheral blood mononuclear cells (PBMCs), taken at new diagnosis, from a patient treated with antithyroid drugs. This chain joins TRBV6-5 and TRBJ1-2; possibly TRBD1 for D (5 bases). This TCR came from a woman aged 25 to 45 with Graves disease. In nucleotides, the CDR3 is TGTGCCAGCAGTTACTCGGCAGGGTGGGCTGGCTACACCTTC. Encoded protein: CASSYSAGWAGYTF.